The next 32 T cell receptor beta chains were all read from a single sample in a study of Ad26.COV2.S vaccination and SARS-CoV-2 variants. Generated by immunoSEQ multiplex PCR, the TCRdb table keeps only in-frame clones and is missing some. The sample holds 450,000 to 550,000 clones, 89% seen once. The treatment denotes: around 19 received Ad26.COV2.S at low or high dose, single or two shots; about five received placebo; per-sample allocation not given. Collection of the samples took place on day 63 after the first injection of vaccine or placebo. Here the sequenced sample was peripheral blood, taken in a trial of Ad26.COV2.S vaccine versus placebo. All receptors derive from a person between 18 and 65 years old who received the Ad26.COV2.S COVID-19 vaccine or a placebo.

The chain carries TRBV27 and TRBJ1-2; D perhaps matches TRBD1 (5 bases). Deletions cut 2 bases from V and 5 bases from J, with 12 bases between. This CDR3 spans 14 amino acids. Germline V CDR1 and CDR2: MNHEY, SMNVEV (reference sequence). CDR3 loop: CASSLKGEDYGYTF. The DNA for the CDR3 is TGTGCCAGCAGTTTAAAAGGGGAGGATTATGGCTACACCTTC.

The V gene is TRBV2, the J gene TRBJ1-3, with D possibly matching TRBD1 (5 bases). The CDR3 is 14 amino acids. V shed 6 bases and J shed 0 bases, with 9 bases lying between them. The germline CDR1 and CDR2 sequences are SNHLY and FYNNEI. The chain's CDR3 is CASRQAGSGNTIYF. The CDR3 coding sequence is TGTGCCAGCAGACAGGCGGGCTCTGGAAACACCATATATTTT.

The chain carries TRBV7-2 and TRBJ2-7, with 8 positions matching TRBD1. V trimming: 5 bases; J trimming: 2 bases; junction bases outside the gene matches: 8. CDR3 length equals 15 residues. CDR1 is SGHTA and CDR2 is FQGNSA in the germline V gene. The CDR3 loop is CASSPQGVLPYEQYF. CDR3 sequence (DNA): TGTGCCAGCAGCCCACAGGGGGTACTCCCCTACGAGCAGTACTTC.

V and J are TRBV6-6 and TRBJ1-5, with TRBD1 matching 7 bases. V lost 2 bases and J lost 0; bases outside the gene matches: 4. The CDR3 spans 16 residues. CDR1 MNHNY and CDR2 SVGAGI come from the germline V gene (reference sequence). CDR3 sequence reads: CASSYGRGSSNQPQHF. The DNA for the CDR3 is TGTGCCAGCAGTTACGGCAGGGGGAGTAGCAATCAGCCCCAGCATTTT.

The rearrangement links TRBV3-1 (or the pseudogene TRBV3-2) to TRBJ2-3, with D possibly matching TRBD1 (5 bases). V dropped 4 bases and J dropped 6 bases, with 14 bases sitting between them. The CDR3 is 14 amino acids. Germline V gene sequence: CDR1 LGHDT, CDR2 YNNKEL (reference sequence). Here the CDR3 reads CASSPDRFWDTQYF. The CDR3 nucleotides read TGTGCCAGCAGCCCCGACAGATTTTGGGATACGCAGTATTTT.

The chain is built from TRBV3-1 (or the pseudogene TRBV3-2) and TRBJ1-4; D might be TRBD1 (5 bases). The V end lost 5 bases, the J end lost 8 bases, and 18 bases lay between the germline ends. Germline V gives CDR1 LGHDT, CDR2 YNNKEL (reference sequence). CDR3 length: 15 amino acids. CDR3 amino acids: CASSSRGGIPEKLFF. CDR3 sequence (DNA): TGTGCCAGCAGCTCACGTGGGGGGATACCCGAAAAACTGTTTTTT.

The rearrangement links TRBV11-2 to TRBJ2-5, with 13 bases aligning to TRBD2. Germline V gene sequence: CDR1 SGHAT, CDR2 FQNNGV. The CDR3 runs to 14 residues. V shed 6 bases, J shed 13 bases, and the junction held 11 bases outside the gene matches. This chain's CDR3 is CASRSGTSGAQRYF. The DNA of the CDR3 is TGTGCCAGCAGATCCGGGACTAGCGGGGCCCAGAGGTACTTC.

The chain combines TRBV28 with TRBJ1-6; 7 nucleotides agree with TRBD1. Germline trimming cut 9 bases from V and 0 bases from J; bases unmatched to any gene: 11. Germline CDR1 and CDR2: MDHEN and SYDVKM. This CDR3 is 17 amino acids long. This CDR3 is CASGTASSSSYNSPLHF. The CDR3 DNA reads TGTGCCAGTGGGACAGCCAGCTCGAGCTCCTATAATTCACCCCTCCACTTT.

The rearrangement links TRBV10-2 to TRBJ2-1; 9 bases align to TRBD2. The CDR3 is 16 amino acids. The V gene end was trimmed by 3 bases and the J gene end by 4 bases; junction bases not matched to a gene: 7. In germline, CDR1 is WSHSY, CDR2 SAAADI. In nucleotides, the CDR3 is TGCGCCAGCAGTGACCCCGGGACTAGCCGATACAATGAGCAGTTCTTC. The encoded protein is CASSDPGTSRYNEQFF.

V usage is TRBV29-1 and J usage is TRBJ2-5; 7 nucleotides align to TRBD1. Per the germline V gene, CDR1 is SQVTM and CDR2 is ANQGSEA. V lost 5 bases, J lost 5 bases, and 8 bases stayed unmatched. The CDR3 is made up of 13 amino acids. The CDR3 reads CSVPIDRVETQYF. In DNA, the CDR3 is TGCAGCGTTCCAATCGACAGGGTTGAGACCCAGTACTTC.

The chain couples TRBV5-4 to TRBJ2-2, with D unresolved. CDR1 and CDR2 from the germline V gene are SGHNT and YYREEE (reference sequence). V was pared by 4 bases and J by 6 bases, with 7 bases between. This CDR3 contains 12 residues. The CDR3 protein is CASSGLSGELFF. The CDR3 nucleotides are TGTGCCAGCAGCGGTCTCTCCGGGGAGCTGTTTTTT.

The chain combines TRBV30 with TRBJ1-2, with a tentative D call TRBD1 (5 bases). The germline V gene encodes CDR1 GTSNPN and CDR2 SVGIG (reference sequence). Trimming cost V 7 bases and J 7 bases, with 13 bases left between them. The CDR3 extends over 11 amino acids. The CDR3: CASYRRLGYTF. CDR3 bases: TGTGCCTCCTACAGGCGACTTGGCTACACCTTC.

The rearrangement links TRBV5-4 to TRBJ2-1; maybe TRBD2 (6 bases). With 2 bases removed from V and 0 bases from J, the gap between germline ends came to 12 bases. Germline CDR1 is SGHNT and CDR2 is YYREEE (reference sequence). The CDR3 extends over 16 amino acids. Written as DNA, the CDR3 is TGTGCCAGCAGCTTTGGGGGGTTAGACTCCTACAATGAGCAGTTCTTC. It codes for CASSFGGLDSYNEQFF.

The CDR3 DNA sequence: TGTGCCAGCTTCCCATGGCCCTCGACTTACAATGAGCAGTTCTTC. It yields the protein CASFPWPSTYNEQFF. The V gene is TRBV6-6, the J gene TRBJ2-1; D not certain. The CDR3 extends over 15 amino acids. Germline CDR1 and CDR2: MNHNY and SVGAGI (reference sequence). Trimming left V 8 bases short and J 4 bases short, with 18 bases between.

This chain joins TRBV6-5 and TRBJ1-2, with 10 nucleotides matching TRBD1. This CDR3 has 15 amino acids. Unmatched junction bases numbered 6, after V lost 6 bases and J lost 2 bases. Germline values: CDR1 MNHEY, CDR2 SVGAGI. The CDR3: CASRKDRGHNYGYTF. CDR3 coding DNA: TGTGCCAGCAGGAAAGACAGGGGGCACAACTATGGCTACACCTTC.

The rearrangement uses TRBV7-2 and TRBJ1-1; the D is unclear. V gave up 2 bases and J gave up 4 bases, with 11 bases separating them. This CDR3 region has 14 residues. Germline V CDR1 and CDR2: SGHTA, FQGNSA. The CDR3 loop reads CASSLKGRGTEAFF. The CDR3 region has the DNA TGTGCCAGCAGCTTAAAAGGTCGGGGCACTGAAGCTTTCTTT.

The rearrangement joins TRBV18 to TRBJ2-5; 7 positions agree with TRBD1. After removal of 5 bases from V and 2 bases from J, the junction contained 8 bases not matched to a gene. CDR3 length equals 15 residues. Per germline, CDR1 KGHSH and CDR2 LQKENI. In DNA, the CDR3 is TGTGCCAGCTCAGCCCGACAGGGAAAACAAGAGACCCAGTACTTC. It specifies CASSARQGKQETQYF. Drawing the rest from reference TRBV18 and TRBJ2-5, the complete variable domain is NAGVMQNPRHLVRRRGQEARLRCSPMKGHSHVYWYRQLPEEGLKFMVYLQKENIIDESGMPKERFSAEFPKEGPSILRIQQVVRGDSAAYFCASSARQGKQETQYFGPGTRLLVL.

The chain recombines TRBV6-1 with TRBJ2-3; 7 nucleotides align to TRBD1. Germline-derived CDR1 and CDR2 are MNHNS and SASEGT. The CDR3 consists of 15 residues. J gave up 2 bases and V 3 bases, and 5 bases lay outside the gene matches. The chain's CDR3 is CASSDQGVPTDTQYF. CDR3 nucleotides: TGTGCCAGCAGTGATCAGGGGGTTCCCACAGATACGCAGTATTTT.

This chain uses TRBV12-3 or TRBV12-4 with TRBJ2-1; unclear D gene. V dropped 5 bases and J dropped 10 bases, with 9 bases sitting between them. This CDR3 has 11 amino acids. The CDR3 is CASSNDHEQFF. The CDR3 bases are TGTGCCAGCAGTAACGACCACGAGCAGTTCTTC.

In this sample, this clone turned up a few times. V usage is TRBV19 and J usage is TRBJ2-2; no clear D gene. This CDR3 has 14 residues. V dropped 5 bases and J dropped 7 bases, with 14 bases sitting between them. The germline V gene encodes CDR1 LNHDA and CDR2 SQIVND (reference sequence). The CDR3 is CASSDPVGFGELFF. DNA for the CDR3: TGTGCCAGTAGTGACCCCGTGGGATTCGGGGAGCTGTTTTTT.

The chain employs TRBV18 and TRBJ1-2; D perhaps matches TRBD1 (6 bases). Germline V CDR1 and CDR2: KGHSH, LQKENI. V was clipped by 6 bases and J by 2 bases, with 10 bases between them. The CDR3 runs 13 residues. CDR3 protein: CASSKGGNYGYTF. In DNA, the CDR3 is TGTGCCAGCTCCAAGGGGGGGAACTATGGCTACACCTTC.

The V and J genes are TRBV6-5 and TRBJ1-5; no firm D call. The CDR3 consists of 14 residues. Germline V gene lookup returns CDR1 MNHEY and CDR2 SVGAGI. V was cut by 2 bases and J by 3 bases, with 8 bases left in between. The CDR3 here is CASSYGRNNQPQHF. CDR3 nucleotide sequence: TGTGCCAGCAGTTACGGGCGGAACAATCAGCCCCAGCATTTT.

J is TRBJ1-4 and V is TRBV5-6, with a weak D call TRBD1 (5 bases). In germline, CDR1 is SGHDT, CDR2 YYEEEE. With 4 bases removed from V and 7 bases from J, the gap between germline ends came to 11 bases. The CDR3 is 13 residues long. CDR3 sequence reads: CASSLSRGEKLFF. The DNA for the CDR3 is TGTGCCAGCAGCCTCAGTAGGGGTGAAAAACTGTTTTTT.

This chain links TRBV19 with TRBJ2-7; no clear D. Per the germline V gene, CDR1 is LNHDA and CDR2 is SQIVND (reference sequence). V dropped 3 bases and J dropped 0 bases, with 12 bases sitting between them. The CDR3 has 15 amino acids. CDR3 DNA: TGTGCCAGTAGTATGTCCAGGCTGACCTCCTACGAGCAGTACTTC. Encoded protein: CASSMSRLTSYEQYF.

The chain links TRBV2 to TRBJ2-1; tentative D call: TRBD2 (5 bases). The V gene lost 1 base and the J gene lost 6 bases, with 10 bases spanning the gap. The CDR3 totals 14 residues. Germline-derived CDR1 and CDR2 are SNHLY and FYNNEI. Written as DNA, the CDR3 is TGTGCCAGCAGTGAAGGAGGGTACAGCAATGAGCAGTTCTTC. Protein product: CASSEGGYSNEQFF.

This clone has just one count. The rearrangement uses TRBV7-2 and TRBJ2-7, with a possible D match to TRBD1 (5 bases). There are 15 residues in the CDR3. Germline assignment: CDR1 SGHTA and CDR2 FQGNSA. V was cut by 1 base and J by 0 bases, with 10 bases left in between. DNA for the CDR3: TGTGCCAGCAGCTTAGTGGACACTCTCTCCTACGAGCAGTACTTC. It is translated as CASSLVDTLSYEQYF.

V and J are TRBV28 and TRBJ1-2; D remains unclear. CDR1 is MDHEN and CDR2 is SYDVKM in the germline V gene. Trimming pared 6 bases from V and 5 bases from J, leaving 16 bases between. The CDR3 is 14 amino acids. The CDR3 sequence: CASRAMGEEYGYTF. The CDR3 bases are TGTGCCAGCAGGGCAATGGGAGAAGAATATGGCTACACCTTC.

The chain combines TRBV6-1 with TRBJ2-1; no clear D. The CDR3 has 16 amino acids. In germline, CDR1 is MNHNS, CDR2 SASEGT. Trimming stripped 0 bases from V and 0 bases from J, with 9 bases between. The CDR3 nucleotides read TGTGCCAGCAGTGAAGCCCCTTTGAGCTCCTACAATGAGCAGTTCTTC. It translates to CASSEAPLSSYNEQFF.

The V and J genes are TRBV28 and TRBJ1-1; 9 bases line up with TRBD1. The CDR3 is 16 residues long. The V gene's germline CDR1 is MDHEN and CDR2 SYDVKM. Germline trimming cut 3 bases from V and 6 bases from J; bases unmatched to any gene: 11. In DNA form, the CDR3 reads TGTGCCAGCAGTTTCACCGGACAGGGGTCGGGACCTGAAGCTTTCTTT. It translates to CASSFTGQGSGPEAFF. The complete variable domain, with remaining parts taken from reference TRBV28 and TRBJ1-1, reads DVKVTQSSRYLVKRTGEKVFLECVQDMDHENMFWYRQDPGLGLRLIYFSYDVKMKEKGDIPEGYSVSREKKERFSLILESASTNQTSMYLCASSFTGQGSGPEAFFGQGTRLTVV.

The chain employs TRBV19 and TRBJ2-1; possible D gene TRBD1, 6 bases. CDR3 length equals 14 residues. Trimming took off 7 bases at V and 4 bases at J, with 14 bases between the two ends. In germline, CDR1 is LNHDA, CDR2 SQIVND (reference sequence). The CDR3 nucleotides are TGTGCCAGTACCAACAGGGCCCTTTACAATGAGCAGTTCTTC. This encodes CASTNRALYNEQFF.

V gene TRBV2 combines with J gene TRBJ2-1, with a weak D call TRBD2 (6 bases). V gave up 3 bases and J gave up 1 base, with 13 bases separating them. Germline V gene lookup returns CDR1 SNHLY and CDR2 FYNNEI. The CDR3 loop spans 16 amino acids. This CDR3 reads CASSERRDWSYNEQFF. The CDR3 bases are TGTGCCAGCAGTGAGAGGCGGGATTGGTCCTACAATGAGCAGTTCTTC.

This chain connects TRBV7-8 to TRBJ2-7; 7 bases match TRBD2. After removal of 4 bases from V and 5 bases from J, the junction contained 14 bases not matched to a gene. The CDR3 has 16 amino acids. The germline CDR1 and CDR2 sequences are SGHVS and FQNEAQ. The CDR3 here is CASSSYVGGPRNEQYF. As DNA, the CDR3 is TGTGCCAGCAGCTCCTACGTGGGAGGGCCCCGAAACGAGCAGTACTTC.